The entry below gives a single T cell receptor (beta chain) sequence along with its context. This record belongs to a study of blood T cell repertoires in COVID-19. Study details: COVID-19 samples collected from the United States, Italy and Spain covered acute and convalescent phases. From T cells, B-cell-depleted T cells, or PBMCs came the material, which was cDNA or gDNA.

Methods used by the authors: Reference gene primer amplification yielded estimated nucleated cell counts. Libraries were prepared by immunoSEQ multiplex PCR; TCRdb keeps only in-frame clonotypes and omits some of them. D and trimming come from the DNA, and the V and J calls and clone size come from that table. The sample has roughly 300,000 clones, approximately 85% seen once; the top ten hold 6% to 9%. V lost 0 bases and J lost 8, with 14 bases in between. The CDR3 has 15 amino acids. Germline CDR1 MNHEY, CDR2 SVGAGI. J is TRBJ2-1 and V is TRBV6-5; perhaps TRBD2 as D (7 bases). This receptor was taken from a human donor in a cohort sampled during active COVID-19. Sequencing was done on a sample of peripheral blood. The CDR3 DNA follows: TGTGCCAGCAGTTACTCAGGGGCGGGGGCTCATGAGCAGTTCTTC. Its protein product is CASSYSGAGAHEQFF.